These T cell receptor beta chains were read from a single sample in a study of CD8+ T cells in alopecia areata. The protocol was immunoSEQ multiplex PCR, while the TCRdb copy is restricted to in-frame clones and leaves out a portion. This table holds hundreds of thousands of clones, 35% to 40% found once. Sequencing was performed on CD4+ T cells sorted from blood, taken between weeks 30 and 35, from a patient treated with tofacitinib. The receptor set was obtained from a human donor with alopecia areata. Each CDR3 is given without its conserved first and last residue. The D gene is left open where the match is weak. A clone size is listed for some rows: how often the clone was seen (once, few, many), or a class if it is expanded.

abundance | j_gene | v_gene | len | d_gene | CDR3aa
few | TRBJ2-6 | TRBV27 | 18 | TRBD1 | ASSLSRTGWLDSGANVLT
few | TRBJ1-2 | TRBV29-1 | 10 | TRBD1 | SEDRAGPGYT
NA | TRBJ1-1 | TRBV6-6 | 10 | TRBD1 | ASGTGGTEAF
NA | TRBJ2-5 | TRBV9 | 10 | NA | ASSVSQETQY
few | TRBJ2-5 | TRBV30 | 9 | NA | AWGAGETQY
NA | TRBJ2-7 | TRBV30 | 11 | NA | AWSGQGNHEQY
NA | TRBJ1-6 | TRBV10-3 | 12 | NA | AIRPGRENSPLH
few | TRBJ1-2 | TRBV20-1 | 9 | NA | SARVDYGYT
NA | TRBJ2-7 | TRBV4-1 | 14 | TRBD1 | ASSLQSGTGAYEQY
once | TRBJ1-2 | TRBV10-1 | 11 | NA | ASSDRRNYGYT
few | TRBJ2-5 | TRBV5-5 | 9 | NA | ASSLVETQY
few | TRBJ1-2 | TRBV5-1 | 12 | NA | ASSLTPPRYGYT
few | TRBJ2-7 | TRBV5-6 | 11 | NA | ASSLSGYYEQY
NA | TRBJ1-2 | TRBV19 | 13 | NA | ASGAGLGRGYGYT
NA | TRBJ2-7 | TRBV2 | 10 | NA | ASSTDSIEQY
NA | TRBJ2-7 | TRBV7-9 | 12 | TRBD2 | ASSSGLAGDEQY
few | TRBJ2-7 | TRBV6-6 | 14 | TRBD1 | ASSYSTPGQGYEQY
NA | TRBJ1-1 | TRBV25-1 | 9 | NA | ASRGPTEAF
few | TRBJ2-4 | TRBV19 | 13 | NA | ASSVSGLAKNIQY
NA | TRBJ1-2 | TRBV9 | 11 | NA | ASSGGDFYGYT
few | TRBJ2-7 | TRBV18 | 13 | NA | ASSPQFPVGAEQY
few | TRBJ1-1 | TRBV18 | 11 | NA | ASSWGRDTEAF
NA | TRBJ1-1 | TRBV29-1 | 10 | TRBD1 | SVDRGTGEAF
NA | TRBJ1-2 | TRBV25-1 | 13 | TRBD1 | ASALGGRGDYGYT
NA | TRBJ1-1 | TRBV5-1 | 11 | NA | ASSSELNTEAF
few | TRBJ1-2 | TRBV5-1 | 13 | TRBD1 | ASSRDRGIRVGYT
few | TRBJ2-6 | TRBV25-1 | 12 | NA | ASSKGSGANVLT
NA | TRBJ2-7 | TRBV21-1 | 14 | NA | ASSKGDPRGQAEQY
few | TRBJ2-7 | TRBV4-1 | 12 | NA | ASSQEVGWYEQY
NA | TRBJ1-2 | TRBV25-1 | 12 | NA | ASSESTGGRYYT
NA | TRBJ1-1 | TRBV30 | 10 | NA | AWNRGNTEAF
NA | TRBJ2-1 | TRBV5-1 | 14 | TRBD1 | ASSSLGDRGYNEQF
few | TRBJ2-7 | TRBV19 | 12 | TRBD1 | ASSMGQGANEQY
NA | TRBJ1-2 | TRBV6-6 | 12 | NA | ASILQPSHYGYT
few | TRBJ1-4 | TRBV7-2 | 11 | NA | ASSLDANEKLF
NA | TRBJ1-2 | TRBV29-1 | 12 | NA | SVGRDTGINGYT
few | TRBJ2-7 | TRBV5-1 | 12 | TRBD2 | ASSLVASGYEQY
many | TRBJ1-1 | TRBV6-1 | 11 | NA | ASGRLLNTEAF
NA | TRBJ2-7 | TRBV5-4 | 12 | TRBD1 | ASSLSGGAYEQY
NA | TRBJ2-3 | TRBV6-1 | 12 | NA | ASTRGTSTDTQY
NA | TRBJ2-3 | TRBV6-4 | 12 | TRBD2 | ASRDIAGDDTQY
NA | TRBJ2-2 | TRBV6-1 | 13 | NA | ASDPWTANTGELF
NA | TRBJ2-1 | TRBV20-1 | 9 | NA | SARNGNEQF
few | TRBJ2-2 | TRBV19 | 10 | NA | ASSPQGGELF
NA | TRBJ2-7 | TRBV6-5 | 11 | NA | ASSSGTPYEQY
few | TRBJ2-3 | TRBV7-3 | 11 | NA | ASSLSITDTQY
NA | TRBJ2-3 | TRBV5-1 | 13 | TRBD2 | ASSLDGRAGDTQY